This T cell receptor (beta chain) originates from a study of shared T cell receptors in the human thymus. CDR1 SGDLS and CDR2 YYNGEE come from the germline V gene. CDR3 length: 14 amino acids. The V end was cut by 2 bases, the J end by 5 bases, with 12 bases between. The repertoire was sequenced with immunoSEQ multiplex PCR; TCRdb's copy has only in-frame clones and lacks some. The repertoire holds 650,000 to 950,000 clones, with around 85% as singletons. This sample also belongs to another study, concerning human thymus T cells. That paper adds: Among the donors, all were healthy Finnish infants having corrective surgery for congenital heart defects. Thymic resections from corrective heart surgery supplied the tissue.

What was sequenced was thymocytes. The receptor was isolated from a girl in the first two years of life with a congenital heart defect. V and J are TRBV9 and TRBJ2-3; D might be TRBD2 (5 bases). CDR3 coding DNA: TGTGCCAGCAGCGTGAGAGGGAGAGAAGATACGCAGTATTTT. This translates into CASSVRGREDTQYF.